This T cell receptor beta chain derives from a study of blood T cell repertoires in COVID-19. Study as a whole: Specimens from acute and convalescent COVID-19 originated in the United States, Italy and Spain. T cells, B-cell-depleted T cells, or PBMCs supplied cDNA or gDNA.

The trim removed 3 bases at V and 3 bases at J, leaving 5 bases unmatched. CDR3 length: 15 residues. Germline-derived CDR1 and CDR2 are SGDLS and YYNGEE. Original processing notes: Quantification of nucleated cells was approximated via reference gene primer amplification. This table comes from immunoSEQ multiplex PCR, and its TCRdb copy is limited to in-frame clones, with some not included. The V and J calls and clone size come from that table; D and trimming were worked out from the DNA. Seen here are 200,000 or so clones, more than 65% observed once, and the top ten hold approximately 2.5%. This clonotype was sampled from an older woman with acute or convalescent COVID-19. The sequenced sample was peripheral blood. The V gene is TRBV9, the J gene TRBJ2-1; 8 bases are a match to TRBD2. CDR3 sequence (DNA): TGTGCCAGCAGCGCCAGCGGGGGTCACTACAATGAGCAGTTCTTC. It encodes CASSASGGHYNEQFF.